This T cell receptor beta chain was identified during a study of blood T cell repertoires in COVID-19. In its sample, this clone was seen a few times. Produced via immunoSEQ multiplex PCR; TCRdb's table is partial and in-frame only. The table shows around 60,000 clones, with under 85% occurring only once. V shed 5 bases and J shed 0 bases, with 16 bases lying between them. The CDR3 length is 16 residues. Germline-derived CDR1 and CDR2 are SGHVS and FQNEAQ. The V call is TRBV7-8, the J call TRBJ1-2; D perhaps matches TRBD1 (6 bases). This TCR came from a woman aged 80 or older with acute or convalescent COVID-19. Specimen: peripheral blood. The DNA of the CDR3 is TGTGCCAGCAGCCATATAGTACAGGGTACTAACTATGGCTACACCTTC. It encodes CASSHIVQGTNYGYTF.